This T cell receptor beta chain was profiled in a study of OX40 agonist ivuxolimab in advanced cancers. Germline V gives CDR1 SGDLS, CDR2 YYNGEE. V was clipped by 0 bases and J by 9 bases; unmatched bases: 9. The CDR3 consists of 17 residues. Data came from immunoSEQ multiplex PCR; TCRdb stores just in-frame clones and leaves some out. The sample contains approximately 69,000 clones, around 85% of which appear only once. The TCR was taken from an adult with an advanced solid tumor such as melanoma, head and neck, liver or kidney cancer. The specimen was CD4+ or CD8+ T cells sorted from blood, collected in a trial of the OX40 agonist ivuxolimab. V and J are TRBV9 and TRBJ2-1, with 13 nucleotides matching TRBD2. The CDR3 sequence is CASSVGLAGGEVSEQFF. The CDR3 nucleotides read TGTGCCAGCAGCGTAGGACTAGCGGGGGGTGAAGTGAGTGAGCAGTTCTTC.